The clone carrying this T cell receptor beta chain has a handful of counts. The antigen remains undetermined. The CDR3 covers 16 residues. Germline CDR1 is SGHRS and CDR2 is YFSETQ. The V gene end was trimmed by 2 bases and the J gene end by 0 bases; junction bases not matched to a gene: 4. Using a J-beta primer mix together with a sample-barcoded 5' primer, a second PCR was run for roughly 7 to 12 cycles. TCRdb independently ran MiXCR on the 5' RACE reads; one entry per CDR3 protein. Of some 1.6 million distinct CDR3 sequences listed, 30% to 40% are singletons. This sample is part of a study of blood T cells in healthy people across ages. Study findings and constraints: There was no known CMV status for donors, so expanded clonotype changes were possibly confounded.

Sequenced material: blood. The V gene is TRBV5-1, the J gene TRBJ2-1, with 8 bases lining up with TRBD1. This clonotype was sampled from a woman younger than 45 in good health. The CDR3: CASSFQGAGSYNEQFF. In DNA form, the CDR3 reads TGCGCCAGCAGCTTCCAGGGGGCTGGCTCCTACAATGAGCAGTTCTTC. The entire variable domain, with the rest obtained from reference TRBV5-1 and TRBJ2-1, is as follows: KAGVTQTPRYLIKTRGQQVTLSCSPISGHRSVSWYQQTPGQGLQFLFEYFSETQRNKGNFPGRFSGRQFSNSRSEMNVSTLELGDSALYLCASSFQGAGSYNEQFFGPGTRLTVL.